What follows are 5 T cell receptor beta chains derived from one specimen sequenced in a study of shared clonotypes between healthy human individuals. Using immunoSEQ multiplex PCR, the repertoire was profiled, and TCRdb retains in-frame clones only, with some absent. The sample records over a million clones, roughly 96% being singletons. What was sequenced was naive CD4+ T cells sorted from blood. Regarding subset: CD45RA+ positively selected. These receptors were obtained from a man aged 25 to 45 in good health.

The genes are TRBV5-1 and TRBJ2-3, with 8 positions matching TRBD2. This CDR3 is built from 19 residues. J gave up 2 bases and V 2 bases, and 16 bases lay outside the gene matches. Per germline, CDR1 SGHRS and CDR2 YFSETQ. CDR3 DNA: TGCGCCAGCAGCTTTGAGCGGGAGCGGGTAATAGCACACACAGATACGCAGTATTTT. Encoded protein: CASSFERERVIAHTDTQYF.

The gene calls are TRBV5-1 and TRBJ1-3; D remains ambiguous. Trimming took off 4 bases at V and 0 bases at J, with 5 bases between the two ends. The CDR3 has 13 residues. Germline CDR1 and CDR2: SGHRS and YFSETQ. CDR3 bases: TGCGCCAGCAGCCCCGTCTCTGGAAACACCATATATTTT. It yields the protein CASSPVSGNTIYF.

This chain joins TRBV28 and TRBJ1-4; a possible D gene is TRBD1 (5 bases). The CDR3 runs 17 residues. The V end was cut by 5 bases, the J end by 8 bases, with 24 bases between. Germline V gives CDR1 MDHEN, CDR2 SYDVKM. The CDR3 spells CASSRGAGTPGREKLFF. CDR3 DNA sequence: TGTGCCAGCAGTCGGGGAGCCGGGACTCCCGGACGGGAAAAACTGTTTTTT.

The chain couples TRBV7-9 to TRBJ2-1, with 7 bases fitting TRBD2. The length of the CDR3 is 15 residues. The ends lost 6 bases at V and 6 bases at J; junction bases unmatched: 11. The germline V gene has CDR1 SEHNR and CDR2 FQNEAQ (reference sequence). The CDR3 DNA reads TGTGCCAGCAGGGGGAGGGGCGCCAGGTCCAATGAGCAGTTCTTC. Translating gives CASRGRGARSNEQFF.

The chain has TRBV2 and TRBJ2-7; 11 nucleotides match TRBD2. The length of the CDR3 is 14 residues. Germline loops: CDR1 SNHLY, CDR2 FYNNEI. The V and J ends lost 7 bases and 6 bases, in that order; junction bases with no gene match: 8. The CDR3 loop reads CASTVLAGAGEQYF. The CDR3, as DNA: TGTGCCAGCACGGTACTAGCGGGAGCCGGCGAGCAGTACTTC.